A single sample gave rise to the 9 T cell receptor beta chains below, sequenced in a study of cytotoxic CD8 clonotypes in ibrutinib-treated CLL. Method: immunoSEQ multiplex PCR; TCRdb's copy keeps in-frame clones and lacks some. The table records 20,000 to 25,000 clones, about 70% of them present only once. Material: PBMCs, obtained after 24 months of ibrutinib treatment. The receptors were gathered from a human donor with chronic lymphocytic leukemia.

The chain combines TRBV18 with TRBJ1-6, with 7 bases that match TRBD1. J gave up 10 bases and V 4 bases, and 4 bases lay outside the gene matches. The CDR3 covers 13 residues. The germline gives CDR1 KGHSH, CDR2 LQKENI. CDR3 coding DNA: TGTGCCAGCTCACAGGGGGCAGGATCACCCCTCCACTTT. It translates to CASSQGAGSPLHF.

J is TRBJ2-7 and V is TRBV15, with TRBD1 matching 11 bases. Germline assignment: CDR1 LNHNV and CDR2 YYDKDF (reference sequence). The ends lost 5 bases at V and 4 bases at J; junction bases unmatched: 10. There are 16 residues in the CDR3. In DNA form, the CDR3 reads TGTGCCACCAGCTTCCAAGGGGACAGGGGGGATTACGAGCAGTACTTC. This gives the protein CATSFQGDRGDYEQYF.

The chain employs TRBV5-4 and TRBJ2-1; 9 bases map to TRBD1. V shed 3 bases and J 9 bases; nucleotides not matched to a gene: 1. The CDR3 loop spans 12 amino acids. The germline V gene has CDR1 SGHNT and CDR2 YYREEE (reference sequence). DNA of the CDR3: TGTGCCAGCAGCTCGACAGGGGGTGAGCAGTTCTTC. Encoded protein: CASSSTGGEQFF.

This clone was detected a few times. The rearrangement joins TRBV29-1 to TRBJ1-1; D gene ambiguous. The germline CDR1 and CDR2 sequences are SQVTM and ANQGSEA. Between the trimmed V and J ends, which lost 6 bases and 0 bases, there was a span of 8 bases. The CDR3 covers 12 residues. Here the CDR3 DNA reads TGCAGCGTCTCCCCGATGAACACTGAAGCTTTCTTT. This codes for CSVSPMNTEAFF.

The CDR3 reads CASSPGGGGQPQHF. The CDR3, as DNA: TGTGCCAGCAGCCCAGGTGGGGGGGGACAGCCCCAGCATTTT. The chain employs TRBV7-8 and TRBJ1-5; TRBD1 might be the D (5 bases). The V end was cut by 5 bases, the J end by 7 bases, with 15 bases between. The CDR3 has 14 amino acids. Per the germline V gene, CDR1 is SGHVS and CDR2 is FQNEAQ.

Many counts were recorded for this clone. Other DNA variants within this sample encode the same CDR3. This rearrangement joins TRBV5-1 to TRBJ2-1; 10 bases are a match to TRBD2. The CDR3 has 17 residues. The germline gives CDR1 SGHRS, CDR2 YFSETQ. The trim removed 0 bases at V and 2 bases at J, leaving 5 bases unmatched. The CDR3 reads CASSLGGSGGTYNEQFF. The CDR3 DNA reads TGCGCCAGCAGCTTGGGAGGTAGCGGGGGGACCTACAATGAGCAGTTCTTC.

By its share, this clone is medium-sized. The chain uses TRBV4-1 and TRBJ1-6, with a tentative D call TRBD1 (6 bases). The CDR3 extends over 19 amino acids. Per the germline V gene, CDR1 is MGHRA and CDR2 is YSYEKL. Trimming shortened V by 0 bases and J by 0 bases, and 15 bases separated the two germline ends. DNA for the CDR3: TGCGCCAGCAGCCAAGATCAGCCAGGGGTGAGCTCCTATAATTCACCCCTCCACTTT. As protein: CASSQDQPGVSSYNSPLHF.

The rearrangement joins TRBV5-6 to TRBJ1-1; D unresolved. CDR1 is SGHDT and CDR2 is YYEEEE in the germline V gene. V was cut by 4 bases and J by 1 base, with 8 bases left in between. The CDR3 covers 13 residues. CDR3 sequence: CASSVTENTEAFF. CDR3 DNA sequence: TGTGCCAGCAGCGTTACAGAGAACACTGAAGCTTTCTTT.

In this sample, this clone turned up a few times. The chain has TRBV30 and TRBJ2-4, with D unresolved. Trimming shortened V by 2 bases and J by 5 bases, and 7 bases separated the two germline ends. The CDR3 length is 12 residues. CDR1 and CDR2 (germline): GTSNPN, SVGIG (reference sequence). The CDR3 reads CAWSPNQNIQYF. The CDR3 coding sequence is TGTGCCTGGAGTCCTAACCAAAACATTCAGTACTTC.